The sequence of this T cell receptor beta chain was determined in a study of CD8 T cells in Susac syndrome. Study information: Patients with Susac syndrome were therapy-naive, treated with corticosteroids, or treated with intravenous immunoglobulin alone when blood was collected.

In blood CD8+ and CD4+ T cells, TCR beta underwent sequencing. Bulk CD8+ and CD4+ cells came from magnetic negative isolation; CD8+ TEMRA by FACS. The RNA, about 0.45 to 1 ug, was put through reverse transcription using random hexamers. TCR beta CDR3 was amplified by immunoSEQ multiplex PCR. This amplification extended across 54 Vbeta and 13 Jbeta segments. TCRdb re-called the immunoSEQ multiplex PCR reads through MiXCR, storing one row per CDR3 protein. The table shows roughly 200,000 distinct CDR3 sequences, with 90% to 95% occurring only once. Trimming shortened V by 8 bases and J by 5 bases, and 20 bases separated the two germline ends. CDR3 length equals 14 residues. Germline-derived CDR1 and CDR2 are DFQATT and SNEGSKA (reference sequence).

V usage is TRBV20-1 and J usage is TRBJ2-3; the D gene could be TRBD1 or TRBD2 (5 bases each). Sequenced: CD4+ T cells from PBMCs. The sequence was collected from a human donor with Susac syndrome. The CDR3 DNA is TGCAGTACGAGGGGAACGGGGCGGGTAGATACGCAGTATTTT. This translates into CSTRGTGRVDTQYF.